The sequence of this T cell receptor beta chain was determined in a study of blood T cells in healthy people across ages (dated by TCRdb to 2015 to 2017). About the full investigation: In model experiments, template switching captured roughly one uniquely barcoded TCR beta cDNA molecule for every two T cells. Age-related changes in TCR beta repertoire diversity were measured in the study by deep sequencing normalized with unique cDNA molecular identifiers. The donors were divided into four age groups: young (average approximately 17 years), middle-aged (about 40), aged (approximately 62) and long-lived (roughly 82). Using the same blood draw, the study looked at two additional independent replicas of 1 million unique cDNA reads for two donors, one aged 18 to 30 and the other aged 80 or older. Overall study outcomes, separate from this receptor: Total diversity estimates from one million sequenced T cells were considered lower bounds and underestimates. Compared with the aged group, the long-lived group had more naive CD4+ T cells, fewer expanded clones and increased TCR diversity, suggesting age selection. The percentage of naive T cells measured by flow cytometry correlated strongly with observed TCR beta diversity. The CMV infection status of donors was not known, potentially confounding age-related changes in expanded clonotypes. Since profiling was done on bulk unsorted PBMCs, naive and antigen-experienced compartments could not be conclusively compared. As age increased, observed TCR beta diversity per million T cells dropped in a roughly linear way, and a significant reduction was already evident by age 40.

The 35 to 40 donors, aged about 6 to 100 years, were systemically healthy Caucasian individuals from Russia. Each donor gave roughly 9 milliliters of peripheral blood, drawn into EDTA-treated Vacutainer tubes. PBMCs were isolated by Ficoll-Paque density-gradient centrifugation, with at least 6 million obtained per sample. Total RNA was extracted from PBMCs with Trizol reagent, with at least 5.5 micrograms obtained per sample. For every donor, an aliquot of PBMCs went through flow cytometry to measure the percentages of naive CD45RAhigh/CD27high T cells. This clonotype came up a few times. The target of this receptor is not known. Per-base qualities were not stored, and no clone one base away is much larger. Libraries were prepared through 5' RACE. Data came from an Illumina HiSeq 2500. A second PCR of about 6 to 11 cycles was performed with a sample-barcoded 5' primer and a J-beta primer mix. A unique molecular identifier was introduced onto each TCR beta cDNA molecule by a template-switch 5' adaptor carrying 12 random nucleotides. Each sample yielded at least 3 million CDR3-containing paired-end reads. First-strand cDNA was synthesized from all RNA with the Mint cDNA synthesis kit, primed by a TRBC-specific oligonucleotide. Following uracil-DNA glycosylase treatment, a first 18-cycle PCR with universal primers M1SS and BC2_uni_R was performed on all cDNA. Per the authors' processing: For normalization, 1 million high-quality reads, each with a distinct molecular identifier, were randomly selected from each sample. Reads with shared molecular identifiers were discarded instead of being binned into consensus sequences. MiTCR, with a Q25 quality threshold and the strictest error-elimination algorithm, was used for CDR3 identification, clonotype clustering and error correction. A nonparametric unseen species model with Euler transformation was used to estimate a lower bound on total TCR beta diversity. Starting from the raw public reads, TCRdb applied fastp trimming at Q25, assembled clones with MiXCR and retained in-frame beta chains. Every distinct CDR3 protein forms one entry, paired with its most common genes and DNA. It is TCRdb's table, rather than the study itself, that gives the V and J calls and clone size. In this sample the table shows about 930,000 distinct CDR3 sequences, roughly 28% of which occur a single time. The ten largest clones add up to 10% of the sample.

The CDR3 goes from the cysteine to the phenylalanine over 14 residues. CDR3 DNA is the only sequence kept; it has 42 bases, read in frame from the first base. CDR1 and CDR2 (SGHRS, YFSETQ) derive from the germline V gene. V and J are truncated by 5 bases and 4 bases respectively, leaving an intervening sequence of 12 bases. These same records also appear under a second study, on T cells of mothers and their children. The second paper states: The donors were nine systemically healthy Caucasian individuals, made up of three mothers and their six children. cDNA synthesis used all of the extracted RNA, with roughly 1.5 ug of RNA in each 15 ul reaction. In the second PCR, the M1S primer introduced both the sample barcodes and 2-4 random nucleotides. More than 8 million TCR beta CDR3 reads were obtained from each mother, and 2.5 million to 3.5 million reads were obtained from each child. Thymic selection similarly shapes TCR recombination output in related and unrelated pairs, with minor effect from inherited differences. Related mother-child pairs always showed normalized repertoire overlap that was slightly higher than in unrelated mother-child pairs, though the difference was never significant. No persistent microchimeric T cell clones were found, with a detection sensitivity of 85 to 100 clones per million clonotypes. Deep NGS was used in the study to compare the TCR beta repertoires of mothers and children and to look for features that separate related mother-child pairs from unrelated individuals. The mean age was approximately 41 +/- 4 years for the mothers and about 10 +/- 4 years for the children. Libraries were sequenced on Illumina HiSeq 2000 with 100+100 nt paired-end reads after adapter ligation with NEBNext reagents. To prevent cross-contamination, the mother and child libraries were prepared one month apart and sequenced in separate runs. For each donor, somewhere between roughly 450,000 and 2,100,000 distinct TCR beta clonotypes were identified. Naive TCR beta clonotypes were estimated from low-frequency clonotypes matched to each donor's FACS-determined naive share, without sorting.

The V gene is TRBV5-1 and the J gene is TRBJ2-2; the D gene is possibly TRBD1, with 6 bases matching. The sequence derives from a woman in her thirties or forties in good health. Sequenced material: blood. The nucleotide sequence reads as follows: TGCGCCAGCAGAAGTACAGGGACCACCGGGGAGCTGTTTTTT. Its product reads: CASRSTGTTGELFF.